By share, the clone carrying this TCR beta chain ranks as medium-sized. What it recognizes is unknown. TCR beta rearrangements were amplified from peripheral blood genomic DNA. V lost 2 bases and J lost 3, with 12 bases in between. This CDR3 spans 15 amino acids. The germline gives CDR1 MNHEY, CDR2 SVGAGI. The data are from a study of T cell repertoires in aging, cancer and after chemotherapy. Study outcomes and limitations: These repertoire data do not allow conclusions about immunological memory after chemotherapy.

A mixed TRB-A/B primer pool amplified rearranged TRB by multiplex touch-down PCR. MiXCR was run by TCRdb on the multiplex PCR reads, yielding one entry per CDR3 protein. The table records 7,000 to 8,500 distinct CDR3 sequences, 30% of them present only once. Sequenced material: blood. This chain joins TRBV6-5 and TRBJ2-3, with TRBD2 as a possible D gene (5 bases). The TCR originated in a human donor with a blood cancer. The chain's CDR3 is CASSYGEGGTDTQYF. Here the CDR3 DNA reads TGTGCCAGCAGTTACGGTGAGGGTGGGACAGATACGCAGTATTTT.